This T cell receptor beta chain is drawn from a study of T cell clonotyping in hematopoietic cell transplantation. Study-level points and caveats: At the given depth, recipient repertoires were over 95% de novo clonotypes. Pathologically expanded recipient clonotypes increased progressively from day 30 to day 180 as diversity fell. Cells were unsorted, so CD4 and CD8 contributions were not separated.

This CDR3 is 14 amino acids long. Trimming stripped 4 bases from V and 5 bases from J, with 12 bases between. Germline CDR1 and CDR2: SGHRS and YFSETQ. Comment on this clone: What it binds is unknown.

This table comes from immunoSEQ multiplex PCR, and its TCRdb copy is limited to in-frame clones, with some not included. The sample has some 11,000 clones, 45% to 50% seen once; the top ten hold about 8.9%. Samples: about 28 days before transplant, then days 30, 100 and 180 after. Sequencing used PBMCs, obtained 30 days after allogeneic stem cell transplant. The rearrangement uses TRBV5-1 and TRBJ2-2; tentatively, D is TRBD1 (6 bases). The sequence came from a male patient between 50 and 60 years old who had an allogeneic stem cell transplant from an unrelated donor, so the T cells may come from the graft donor. Some clones in this sample may be carry-over from other donors' samples. The CDR3 reads CASSGGRATGELFF. The CDR3 nucleotides are TGCGCCAGCAGCGGGGGCAGGGCAACCGGGGAGCTGTTTTTT.